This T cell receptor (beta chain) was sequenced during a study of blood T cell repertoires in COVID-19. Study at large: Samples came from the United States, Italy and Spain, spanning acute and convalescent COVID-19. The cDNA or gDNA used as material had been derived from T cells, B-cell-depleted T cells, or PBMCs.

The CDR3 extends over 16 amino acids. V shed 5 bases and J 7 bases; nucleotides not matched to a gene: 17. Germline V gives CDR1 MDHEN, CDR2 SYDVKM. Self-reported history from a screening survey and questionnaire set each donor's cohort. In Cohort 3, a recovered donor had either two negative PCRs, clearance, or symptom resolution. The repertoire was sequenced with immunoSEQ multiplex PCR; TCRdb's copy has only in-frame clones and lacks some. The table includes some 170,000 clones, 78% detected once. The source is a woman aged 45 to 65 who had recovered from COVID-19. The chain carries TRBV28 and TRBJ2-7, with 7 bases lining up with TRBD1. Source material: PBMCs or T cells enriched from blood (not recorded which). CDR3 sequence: CASSKGLGQQLGEQYF. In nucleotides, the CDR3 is TGTGCCAGCAGTAAGGGGTTGGGACAGCAACTGGGGGAGCAGTACTTC. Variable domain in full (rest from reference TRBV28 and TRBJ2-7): DVKVTQSSRYLVKRTGEKVFLECVQDMDHENMFWYRQDPGLGLRLIYFSYDVKMKEKGDIPEGYSVSREKKERFSLILESASTNQTSMYLCASSKGLGQQLGEQYFGPGTRLTVT.